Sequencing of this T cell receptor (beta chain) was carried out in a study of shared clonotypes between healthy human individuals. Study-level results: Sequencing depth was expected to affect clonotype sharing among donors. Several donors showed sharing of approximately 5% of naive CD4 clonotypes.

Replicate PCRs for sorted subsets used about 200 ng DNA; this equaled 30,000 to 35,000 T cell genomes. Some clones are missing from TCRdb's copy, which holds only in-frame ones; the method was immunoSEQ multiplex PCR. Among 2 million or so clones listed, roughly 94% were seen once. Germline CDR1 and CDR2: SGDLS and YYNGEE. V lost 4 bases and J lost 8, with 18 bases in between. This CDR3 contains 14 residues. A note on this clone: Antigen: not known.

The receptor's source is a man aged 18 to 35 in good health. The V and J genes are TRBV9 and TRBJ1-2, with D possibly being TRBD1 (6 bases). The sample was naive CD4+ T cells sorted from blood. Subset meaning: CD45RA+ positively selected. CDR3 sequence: CASSPQGGSWGYTF. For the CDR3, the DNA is TGTGCCAGCAGCCCCCAAGGGGGGAGCTGGGGCTACACCTTC.